Shown below are 20 T cell receptor beta chains from a single sample sequenced in a study of tumor-infiltrating lymphocytes in localized non-small cell lung cancer. Profiling relied on immunoSEQ multiplex PCR, and the TCRdb table lists in-frame clones only, not all of them. The repertoire includes about 15,000 clones, approximately 71% of them detected once, and roughly 23% sits in the top ten. Material for sequencing was uninvolved lung tissue not adjacent to the tumor. These TCRs come from a human donor with non-small cell lung cancer.

The chain carries TRBV7-2 and TRBJ2-5; either TRBD1 or TRBD2 may supply D (5 bases each). CDR3 length: 13 amino acids. CDR1 SGHTA and CDR2 FQGNSA come from the germline V gene. Trimming took off 5 bases at V and 5 bases at J, with 12 bases between the two ends. DNA for the CDR3: TGTGCCAGCAGCCGCGGGTGGGGGGAGACCCAGTACTTC. The encoded protein is CASSRGWGETQYF.

The V gene is TRBV28, the J gene TRBJ2-2; 7 bases match TRBD2. Germline lookup yields CDR1 MDHEN and CDR2 SYDVKM. This CDR3 is built from 15 residues. The V and J ends lost 5 bases and 5 bases, in that order; junction bases with no gene match: 8. DNA for the CDR3: TGTGCCAGCAGTGGCCCGGGACTACTTACCGGGGAGCTGTTTTTT. Protein product: CASSGPGLLTGELFF. The whole variable domain, remainder taken from reference TRBV28 and TRBJ2-2, is DVKVTQSSRYLVKRTGEKVFLECVQDMDHENMFWYRQDPGLGLRLIYFSYDVKMKEKGDIPEGYSVSREKKERFSLILESASTNQTSMYLCASSGPGLLTGELFFGEGSRLTVL.

The J gene is TRBJ2-3, the V gene TRBV28; 14 nucleotides line up with TRBD2. There are 16 residues in the CDR3. After removal of 6 bases from V and 4 bases from J, the junction contained 6 bases not matched to a gene. Per germline, CDR1 MDHEN and CDR2 SYDVKM. The CDR3 reads CASRPTGLAGADTQYF. In nucleotides, the CDR3 is TGTGCCAGCAGGCCAACGGGACTAGCGGGAGCAGATACGCAGTATTTT.

V usage is TRBV18 and J usage is TRBJ2-7; 10 bases map to TRBD1. This CDR3 contains 17 residues. Trimming took 2 bases from V and 2 from J; bases not matched to a gene: 9. Germline CDR1 and CDR2: KGHSH and LQKENI. This CDR3 is CASSPRGRDRGTYEQYF. The CDR3 nucleotides are TGTGCCAGCTCACCAAGGGGACGGGACAGGGGCACCTACGAGCAGTACTTC.

The rearrangement uses TRBV6-1 and TRBJ2-6; D remains unclear. The CDR3 extends over 14 amino acids. Germline values: CDR1 MNHNS, CDR2 SASEGT. The V and J ends lost 10 bases and 0 bases respectively, with 10 bases between them. The CDR3 sequence: CATVTYSGANVLTF. CDR3 nucleotides: TGTGCCACCGTTACCTACTCTGGGGCCAACGTCCTGACTTTC.

The chain employs TRBV28 and TRBJ2-7; TRBD1 aligns across 7 bases. V was pared by 7 bases and J by 2 bases, with 8 bases of the junction left unmatched. Germline V gene data show CDR1 as MDHEN and CDR2 as SYDVKM. CDR3 length equals 14 residues. The CDR3 region has the DNA TGTGCCAGCATAAAAACGGGACAGACCTACGAGCAGTACTTC. Translated: CASIKTGQTYEQYF.

The V and J genes are TRBV6-5 and TRBJ1-1; 7 bases are a match to TRBD1. V lost 8 bases, J lost 0 bases, and 3 bases stayed unmatched. CDR3 size: 13 residues. Per germline, CDR1 MNHEY and CDR2 SVGAGI. The CDR3 reads CASSGQMNTEAFF. CDR3 coding DNA: TGTGCCAGCTCGGGACAGATGAACACTGAAGCTTTCTTT.

This chain links TRBV25-1 with TRBJ2-3, with 8 positions matching TRBD2. Trimming cost V 4 bases and J 2 bases; bases outside gene matches: 14. The CDR3 covers 18 residues. The germline gives CDR1 MGHDK, CDR2 SYGVNS. This CDR3 reads CASSALLAGRSLTDTQYF. The CDR3, as DNA: TGTGCCAGCAGTGCATTGTTAGCGGGGAGGTCGCTCACAGATACGCAGTATTTT. Using reference TRBV25-1 and TRBJ2-3 for the parts outside the CDR3, the full variable domain is EADIYQTPRYLVIGTGKKITLECSQTMGHDKMYWYQQDPGMELHLIHYSYGVNSTEKGDLSSESTVSRIRTEHFPLTLESARPSHTSQYLCASSALLAGRSLTDTQYFGPGTRLTVL.

The chain links TRBV7-2 to TRBJ2-7; D not resolved. The germline V and J ends were trimmed by 2 bases and 2 bases, with 13 bases remaining between them. Germline values: CDR1 SGHTA, CDR2 FQGNSA. This CDR3 region has 15 residues. Here the CDR3 DNA reads TGTGCCAGCAGCTTAAGAGGCCTAACGACCTACGAGCAGTACTTC. Amino acids: CASSLRGLTTYEQYF.

The rearrangement joins TRBV7-2 to TRBJ2-2; D remains unclear. CDR3 length equals 11 residues. With 5 bases removed from V and 8 bases from J, the gap between germline ends came to 6 bases. The germline CDR1 and CDR2 sequences are SGHTA and FQGNSA. CDR3 nucleotides: TGTGCCAGCAGCGCGTGGGGGGAGCTGTTTTTT. Its protein is CASSAWGELFF.

V usage is TRBV4-3 and J usage is TRBJ2-7; 10 bases line up with TRBD1. The CDR3 totals 16 residues. J gave up 3 bases and V 3 bases, and 8 bases lay outside the gene matches. CDR1 is LGHNA, CDR2 YSLEER, per germline. The chain's CDR3 is CASSHAWGQGNYEQYF. For the CDR3, the DNA is TGCGCCAGCAGCCACGCCTGGGGACAGGGGAACTACGAGCAGTACTTC.

The rearrangement links TRBV2 to TRBJ2-2, with D possibly TRBD2 on 6 matching bases. Germline lookup yields CDR1 SNHLY and CDR2 FYNNEI. This CDR3 contains 14 residues. V was shortened by 11 bases and J by 2 bases, with 15 bases between the two germline ends. Here the CDR3 reads CASKRDSNTGELFF. DNA of the CDR3: TGTGCCTCCAAAAGGGACTCTAACACCGGGGAGCTGTTTTTT. Full variable domain (rest looked up from reference TRBV2 and TRBJ2-2): EPEVTQTPSHQVTQMGQEVILRCVPISNHLYFYWYRQILGQKVEFLVSFYNNEISEKSEIFDDQFSVERPDGSNFTLKIRSTKLEDSAMYFCASKRDSNTGELFFGEGSRLTVL.

The rearrangement links TRBV7-2 to TRBJ2-5; D is possibly TRBD1 or TRBD2 (5 bases each). Germline assignment: CDR1 SGHTA and CDR2 FQGNSA. The V gene lost 8 bases and the J gene lost 1 base, with 17 bases spanning the gap. The CDR3 is 15 amino acids. The CDR3: CASSSPGPFQETQYF. The CDR3, as DNA: TGTGCCAGCTCCTCCCCGGGGCCATTCCAAGAGACCCAGTACTTC.

This clone showed up just a few times. The chain links TRBV28 to TRBJ1-1, with TRBD1 matching 8 bases. Germline CDR1 MDHEN, CDR2 SYDVKM. The ends lost 6 bases at V and 1 base at J; junction bases unmatched: 7. This CDR3 has 15 amino acids. The CDR3 is CASRETGGRNTEAFF. As DNA, the CDR3 is TGTGCCAGCAGGGAAACAGGGGGTAGGAACACTGAAGCTTTCTTT.

This clone turned up a few times. The chain recombines TRBV6-5 with TRBJ2-7; 11 bases fit TRBD2. The J segment lost 2 bases and the V segment lost 6 bases, leaving 6 bases of the junction unmatched. Germline assignment: CDR1 MNHEY and CDR2 SVGAGI. The CDR3 is 15 amino acids. The CDR3 DNA sequence: TGTGCCAGCAGCTCGGGACTAGCGGTCCCCTACGAGCAGTACTTC. Encoded protein: CASSSGLAVPYEQYF.

In this sample, this clone turned up once. V and J are TRBV28 and TRBJ2-3, with a possible D match to TRBD1 (6 bases). The CDR3 is 13 residues long. Germline V lookup: CDR1 MDHEN, CDR2 SYDVKM. V was clipped by 8 bases and J by 2 bases, with 11 bases between them. CDR3 in DNA: TGTGCCAGCTCCGGACAGCCCACAGATACGCAGTATTTT. It translates to CASSGQPTDTQYF. The full variable domain, rest sourced from reference TRBV28 and TRBJ2-3, is DVKVTQSSRYLVKRTGEKVFLECVQDMDHENMFWYRQDPGLGLRLIYFSYDVKMKEKGDIPEGYSVSREKKERFSLILESASTNQTSMYLCASSGQPTDTQYFGPGTRLTVL.

This chain uses TRBV28 with TRBJ1-1, with no clear D. V lost 5 bases and J 2 bases, leaving 12 bases between the germline ends. There are 14 residues in the CDR3. CDR1 is MDHEN and CDR2 is SYDVKM in the germline V gene. The CDR3 bases are TGTGCCAGCAGTCCTCCGCGGAGCAACACTGAAGCTTTCTTT. It translates to CASSPPRSNTEAFF.

The chain combines TRBV30 with TRBJ2-1; 12 bases agree with TRBD2. The CDR3 is 14 amino acids. With 3 bases clipped from V and 9 bases from J, the junction kept 6 bases outside the gene matches. CDR1 GTSNPN and CDR2 SVGIG come from the germline V gene (reference sequence). The CDR3 sequence is CAWSLTSGRTEQFF. The CDR3 nucleotides read TGTGCCTGGAGCCTGACTAGCGGGAGAACTGAGCAGTTCTTC.

The CDR3 here is CAWSVRGNEQFF. Here the CDR3 DNA reads TGTGCCTGGAGTGTACGGGGGAATGAGCAGTTCTTC. The chain carries TRBV30 and TRBJ2-1, with TRBD2 as a possible D gene (6 bases). This CDR3 spans 12 amino acids. Germline CDR1 reads GTSNPN; CDR2 reads SVGIG (reference sequence). Trimming stripped 0 bases from V and 7 bases from J, with 7 bases between.

This chain connects TRBV28 to TRBJ1-3, with TRBD1 identical over 7 bases. Trimming took 5 bases from V and 5 from J; bases not matched to a gene: 6. Germline values: CDR1 MDHEN, CDR2 SYDVKM. The CDR3 sequence is 14 residues long. The CDR3 DNA reads as TGTGCCAGCAGTCTCACAGGGGAAAGAAACACCATATATTTT. It specifies CASSLTGERNTIYF.